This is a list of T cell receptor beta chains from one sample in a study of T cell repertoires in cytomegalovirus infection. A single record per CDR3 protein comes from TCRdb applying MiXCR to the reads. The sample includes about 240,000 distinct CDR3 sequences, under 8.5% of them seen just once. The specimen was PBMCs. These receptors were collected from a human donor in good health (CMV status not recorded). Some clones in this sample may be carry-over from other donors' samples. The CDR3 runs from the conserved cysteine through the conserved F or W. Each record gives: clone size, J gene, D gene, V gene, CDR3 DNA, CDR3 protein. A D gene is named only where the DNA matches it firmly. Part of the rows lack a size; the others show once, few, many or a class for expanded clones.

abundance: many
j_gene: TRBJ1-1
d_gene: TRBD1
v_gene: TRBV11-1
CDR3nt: TGTGCCAGCAGCTTAGACGGGACAGGGTCCGTGAACACTGAAGCTTTCTTT
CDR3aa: CASSLDGTGSVNTEAFF

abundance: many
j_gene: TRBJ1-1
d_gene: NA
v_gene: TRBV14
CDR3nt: TGTGCCAGCAGCCAAGTGTCTGGGGGGATAAACACTGAAGCTTTCTTT
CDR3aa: CASSQVSGGINTEAFF

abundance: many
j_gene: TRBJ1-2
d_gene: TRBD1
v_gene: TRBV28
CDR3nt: TGTGCCAGCAGTCTACCGACAGGGAACTATGGCTACACCTTC
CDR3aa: CASSLPTGNYGYTF

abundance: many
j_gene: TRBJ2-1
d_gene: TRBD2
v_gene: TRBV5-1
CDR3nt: TGCGCCAGCAGCAACGGGACTAGCGGGGGGGCGAAGCAGTTCTTC
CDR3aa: CASSNGTSGGAKQFF

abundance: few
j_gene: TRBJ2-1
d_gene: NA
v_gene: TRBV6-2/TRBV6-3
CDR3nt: TGTGCCAGCAGTACACGCCGGGATAACAATGAGCAGTTCTTC
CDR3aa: CASSTRRDNNEQFF

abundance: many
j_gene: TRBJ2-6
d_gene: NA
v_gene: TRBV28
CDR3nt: TGTGCCAGCAGTTTGGATAGCATGAGCTCTGGGGCCAACGTCCTGACTTTC
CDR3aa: CASSLDSMSSGANVLTF

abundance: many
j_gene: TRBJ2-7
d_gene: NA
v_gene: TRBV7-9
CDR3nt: TGTGCCAGCAGCTTAGCTACCACAGTGGGGGGCAACGCCTACGAGCAGTACTTC
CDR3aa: CASSLATTVGGNAYEQYF

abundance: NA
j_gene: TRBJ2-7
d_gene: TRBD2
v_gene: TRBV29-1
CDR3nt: TGCAGCGTTGAAATTAGCGGGGGATACGAGCAGTACTTC
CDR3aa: CSVEISGGYEQYF

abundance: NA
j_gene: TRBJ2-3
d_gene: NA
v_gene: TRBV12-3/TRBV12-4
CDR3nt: TGTGCCAGCACCTCGCTACGGGGGGCTAAAGATACGCAGTATTTT
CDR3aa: CASTSLRGAKDTQYF

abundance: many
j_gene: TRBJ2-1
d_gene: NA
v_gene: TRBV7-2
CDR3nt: TGTGCCAGCAGCTTTCGGCAGGGGGGGCTCGGGTCCTACAATGAGCAGTTCTTC
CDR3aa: CASSFRQGGLGSYNEQFF

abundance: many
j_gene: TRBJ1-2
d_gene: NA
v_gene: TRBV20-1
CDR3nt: TGCAGTGCTACAGCCATAACTCAGGGGTCGGGCTATGGCTACACCTTC
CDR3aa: CSATAITQGSGYGYTF

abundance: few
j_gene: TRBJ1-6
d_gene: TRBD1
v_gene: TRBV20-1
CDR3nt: TGCAGTGCTAGAGATCCGCGGACAGGGGGGGGTTCACCCCTCCACTTT
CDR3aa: CSARDPRTGGGSPLHF

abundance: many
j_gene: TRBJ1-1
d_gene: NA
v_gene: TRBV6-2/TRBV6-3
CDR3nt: TGTGCCAGCACGGGTTACACTGAAGCTTTCTTT
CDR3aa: CASTGYTEAFF

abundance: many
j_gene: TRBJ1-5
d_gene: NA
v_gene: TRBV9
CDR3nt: TGTGCCAGCAGCGTACAGGGTCGAGCAAATCAGCCCCAGCATTTT
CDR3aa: CASSVQGRANQPQHF

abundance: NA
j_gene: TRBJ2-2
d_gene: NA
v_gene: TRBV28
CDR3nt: TGTGCCACCGAGACAGGGAACACCGGGGAGCTGTTTTTT
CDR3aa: CATETGNTGELFF

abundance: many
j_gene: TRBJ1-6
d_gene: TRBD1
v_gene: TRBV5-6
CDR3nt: TGTGCCAGCAGCTTACGGACAGGGCGCAATTCACCCCTCCACTTT
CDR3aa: CASSLRTGRNSPLHF

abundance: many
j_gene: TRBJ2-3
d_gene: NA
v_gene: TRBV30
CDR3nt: TGTGCCTGGAGTATCGGGGCCATCGATACGCAGTATTTT
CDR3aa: CAWSIGAIDTQYF

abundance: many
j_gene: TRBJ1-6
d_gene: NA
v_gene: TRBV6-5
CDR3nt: TGTGCCAGCAGTTACGGGGAATCCTATAATTCACCCCTCCACTTT
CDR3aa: CASSYGESYNSPLHF

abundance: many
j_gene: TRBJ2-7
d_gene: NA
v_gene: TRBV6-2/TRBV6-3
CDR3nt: TGTGCCAGCAGCTCCGGGACGGCGGCCTACGAGCAGTACTTC
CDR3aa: CASSSGTAAYEQYF

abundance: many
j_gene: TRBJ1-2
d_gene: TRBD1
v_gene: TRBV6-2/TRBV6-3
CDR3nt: TGTGCCAGCAGCTCTACGACAGGGCTCTATGGCTACACCTTC
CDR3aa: CASSSTTGLYGYTF

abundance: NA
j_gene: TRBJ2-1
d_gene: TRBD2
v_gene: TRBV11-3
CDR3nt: TGTGCCAGCAGCCCGACTAGCGGGAACAATGAGCAGTTCTTC
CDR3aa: CASSPTSGNNEQFF

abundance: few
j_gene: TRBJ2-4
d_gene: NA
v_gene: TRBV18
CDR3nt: TGTGCCAGCTCACCAGGGGCCAAAAACATTCAGTACTTC
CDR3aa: CASSPGAKNIQYF

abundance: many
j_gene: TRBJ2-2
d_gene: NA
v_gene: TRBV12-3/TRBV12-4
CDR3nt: TGTGCCAGCAACTCCATAAGGGGCGGAGGCACCGGGGAGCTGTTTTTT
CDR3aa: CASNSIRGGGTGELFF

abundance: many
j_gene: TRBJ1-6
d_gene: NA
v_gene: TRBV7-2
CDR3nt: TGTGCCAGCAGCCCGGACAGAAATTCACCCCTCCACTTT
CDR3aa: CASSPDRNSPLHF

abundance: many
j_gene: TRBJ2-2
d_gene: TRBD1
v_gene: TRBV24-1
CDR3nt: TGTGCCACCAAAGGGGGCTCGGCGAACACCGGGGAGCTGTTTTTT
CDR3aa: CATKGGSANTGELFF

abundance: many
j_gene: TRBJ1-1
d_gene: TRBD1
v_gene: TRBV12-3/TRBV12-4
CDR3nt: TGTGCCAGCAGTCACAGGGGGAGTCAGACTGAAGCTTTCTTT
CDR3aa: CASSHRGSQTEAFF

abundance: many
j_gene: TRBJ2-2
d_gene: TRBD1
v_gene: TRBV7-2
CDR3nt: TGTGCCAGCAGCTATCTGGGCAGGGGGTACGGGGAGCTGTTTTTT
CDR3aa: CASSYLGRGYGELFF

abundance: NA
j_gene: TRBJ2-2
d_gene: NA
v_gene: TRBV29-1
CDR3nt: TGCGTCGGGGCAGGGGCCGGGGAGCTGTTTTTT
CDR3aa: CVGAGAGELFF

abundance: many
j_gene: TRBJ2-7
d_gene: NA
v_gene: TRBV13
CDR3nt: TGTGCCAGCAGCTTATATGTAGACCGGCAGTACTTC
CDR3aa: CASSLYVDRQYF

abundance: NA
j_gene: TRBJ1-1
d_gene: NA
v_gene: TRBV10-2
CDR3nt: TGCGCCAGCGGACTAGCTGCAGGGAACACTGAAGCTTTCTTT
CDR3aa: CASGLAAGNTEAFF

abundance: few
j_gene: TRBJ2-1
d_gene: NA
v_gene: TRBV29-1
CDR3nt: TGCAGCGTTGATCTACGGGGCGGCTCCTACAATGAGCAGTTCTTC
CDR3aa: CSVDLRGGSYNEQFF

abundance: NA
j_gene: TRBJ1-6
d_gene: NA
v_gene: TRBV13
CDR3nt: TGTGCCAGCAGCCGTCGGCGAGGGGGCTATAATTCACCCCTCCACTTT
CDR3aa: CASSRRRGGYNSPLHF

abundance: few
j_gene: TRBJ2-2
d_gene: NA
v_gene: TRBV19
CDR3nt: TGTGCCAGTACCTTTTCGTCCGGGGAGCTGTTTTTT
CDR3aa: CASTFSSGELFF

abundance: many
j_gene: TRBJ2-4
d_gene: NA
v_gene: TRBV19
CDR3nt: TGTGCCAGTAGTTCAGGGGACGTCAAAAACATTCAGTACTTC
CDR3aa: CASSSGDVKNIQYF

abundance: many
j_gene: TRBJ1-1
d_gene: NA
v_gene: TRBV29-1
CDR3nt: TGCAGCGTTGCGACAGGCATGAACACTGAAGCTTTCTTT
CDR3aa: CSVATGMNTEAFF